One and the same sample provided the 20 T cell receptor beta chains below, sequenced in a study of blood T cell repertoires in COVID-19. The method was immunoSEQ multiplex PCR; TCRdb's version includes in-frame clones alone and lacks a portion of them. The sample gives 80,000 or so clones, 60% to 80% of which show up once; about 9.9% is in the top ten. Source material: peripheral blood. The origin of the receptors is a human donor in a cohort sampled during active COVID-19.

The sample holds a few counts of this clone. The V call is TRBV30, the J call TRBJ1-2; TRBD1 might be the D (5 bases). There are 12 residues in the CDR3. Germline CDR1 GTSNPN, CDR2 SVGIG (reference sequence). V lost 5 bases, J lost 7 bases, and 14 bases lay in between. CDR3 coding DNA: TGTGCCTGGTCCCCAGGGAATGGTGGCTACACCTTC. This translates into CAWSPGNGGYTF.

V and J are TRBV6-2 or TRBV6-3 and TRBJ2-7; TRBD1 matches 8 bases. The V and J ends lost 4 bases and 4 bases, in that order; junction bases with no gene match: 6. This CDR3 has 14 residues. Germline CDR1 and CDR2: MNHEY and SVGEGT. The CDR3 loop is CASSSQGTGYEQYF. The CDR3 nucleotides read TGTGCCAGCAGTTCCCAGGGGACAGGATACGAGCAGTACTTC.

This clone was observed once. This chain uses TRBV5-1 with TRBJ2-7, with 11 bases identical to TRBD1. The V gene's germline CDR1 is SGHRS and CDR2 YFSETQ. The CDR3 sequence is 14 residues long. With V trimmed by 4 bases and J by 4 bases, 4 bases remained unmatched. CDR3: CASSVDRGRYEQYF. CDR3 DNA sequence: TGCGCCAGCAGCGTGGACAGGGGGCGATACGAGCAGTACTTC.

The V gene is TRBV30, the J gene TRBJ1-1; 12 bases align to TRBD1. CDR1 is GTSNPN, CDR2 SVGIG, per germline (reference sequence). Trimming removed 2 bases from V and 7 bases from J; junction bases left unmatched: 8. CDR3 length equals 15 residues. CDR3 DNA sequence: TGTGCCTGGAGTTCGGGACAGGGGGCACGGGTTGAAGCTTTCTTT. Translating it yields CAWSSGQGARVEAFF.

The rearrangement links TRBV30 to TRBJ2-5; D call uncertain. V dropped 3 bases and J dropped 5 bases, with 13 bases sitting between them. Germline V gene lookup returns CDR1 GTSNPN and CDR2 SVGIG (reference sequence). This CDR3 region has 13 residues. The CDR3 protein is CAWRGRSVETQYF. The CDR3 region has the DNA TGTGCCTGGAGGGGCCGGTCTGTGGAGACCCAGTACTTC.

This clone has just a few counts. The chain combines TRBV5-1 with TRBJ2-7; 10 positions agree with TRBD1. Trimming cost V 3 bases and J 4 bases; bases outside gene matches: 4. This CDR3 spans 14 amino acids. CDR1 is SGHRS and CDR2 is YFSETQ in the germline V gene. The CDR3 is CASSSTGGSYEQYF. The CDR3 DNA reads TGCGCCAGCAGCTCGACAGGGGGCTCGTACGAGCAGTACTTC.

CDR3 loop: CASSGQLHTEAFF. CDR3 bases: TGCGCCAGCAGTGGACAGTTGCACACTGAAGCTTTCTTT. The genes are TRBV10-1 and TRBJ1-1; possibly TRBD1 for D (5 bases). The germline V gene encodes CDR1 WNHNN and CDR2 SYGVQD (reference sequence). The V and J ends lost 4 bases and 3 bases respectively, with 9 bases between them. The CDR3 has 13 amino acids.

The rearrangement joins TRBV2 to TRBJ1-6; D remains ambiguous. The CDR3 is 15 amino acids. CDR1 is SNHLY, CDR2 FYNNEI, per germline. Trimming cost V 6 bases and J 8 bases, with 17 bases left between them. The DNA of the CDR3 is TGTGCCAGCAGCCAGGAAAGCCCCGTGGATTCACCCCTCCACTTT. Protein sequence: CASSQESPVDSPLHF.

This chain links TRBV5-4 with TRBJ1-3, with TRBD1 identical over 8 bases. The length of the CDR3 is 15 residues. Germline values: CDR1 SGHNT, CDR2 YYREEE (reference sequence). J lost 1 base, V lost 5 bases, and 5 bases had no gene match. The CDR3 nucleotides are TGTGCCAGCAGTAACCGACAGGGGTCTGGAAACACCATATATTTT. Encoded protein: CASSNRQGSGNTIYF.

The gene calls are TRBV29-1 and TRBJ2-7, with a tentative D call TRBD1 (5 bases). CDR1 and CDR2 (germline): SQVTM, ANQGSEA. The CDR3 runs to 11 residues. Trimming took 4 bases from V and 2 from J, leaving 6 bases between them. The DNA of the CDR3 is TGCAGCGTTGCAGGGACCTACGAGCAGTACTTC. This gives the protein CSVAGTYEQYF.

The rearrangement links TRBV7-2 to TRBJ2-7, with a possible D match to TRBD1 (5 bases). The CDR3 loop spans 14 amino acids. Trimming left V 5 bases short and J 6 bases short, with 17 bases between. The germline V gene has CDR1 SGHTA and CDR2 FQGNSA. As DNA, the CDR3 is TGTGCCAGCAGCGTCCACCGGGCCCAGGGCGAGCAGTACTTC. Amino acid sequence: CASSVHRAQGEQYF.

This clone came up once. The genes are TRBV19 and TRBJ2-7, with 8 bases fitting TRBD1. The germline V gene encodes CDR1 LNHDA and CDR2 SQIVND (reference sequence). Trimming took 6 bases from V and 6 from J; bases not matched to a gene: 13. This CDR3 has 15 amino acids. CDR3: CASRSPGTGPGEQYF. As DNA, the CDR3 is TGTGCCAGTAGAAGCCCCGGGACAGGTCCCGGCGAGCAGTACTTC. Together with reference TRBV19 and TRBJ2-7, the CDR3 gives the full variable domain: DGGITQSPKYLFRKEGQNVTLSCEQNLNHDAMYWYRQDPGQGLRLIYYSQIVNDFQKGDIAEGYSVSREKKESFPLTVTSAQKNPTAFYLCASRSPGTGPGEQYFGPGTRLTVT.

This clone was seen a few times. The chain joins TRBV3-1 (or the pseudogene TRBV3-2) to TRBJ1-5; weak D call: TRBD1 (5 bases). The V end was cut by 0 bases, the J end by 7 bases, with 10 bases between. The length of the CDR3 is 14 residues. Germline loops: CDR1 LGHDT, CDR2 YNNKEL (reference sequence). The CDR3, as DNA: TGTGCCAGCAGCCAAGAAAGGAAGGGGCAGCCCCAGCATTTT. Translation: CASSQERKGQPQHF.

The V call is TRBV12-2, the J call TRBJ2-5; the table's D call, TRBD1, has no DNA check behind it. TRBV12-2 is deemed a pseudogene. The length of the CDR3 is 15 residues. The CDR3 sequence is CASRLAHAGGETQYF. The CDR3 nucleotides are TGTGCAAGTCGCTTAGCGCATGCAGGGGGAGAGACCCAGTACTTC.

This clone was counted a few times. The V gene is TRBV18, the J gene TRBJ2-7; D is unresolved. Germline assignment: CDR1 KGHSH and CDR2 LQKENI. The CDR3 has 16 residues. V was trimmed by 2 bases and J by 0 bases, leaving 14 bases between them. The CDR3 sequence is CASSPNPQEPSYEQYF. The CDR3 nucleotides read TGTGCCAGCTCACCAAATCCACAAGAACCCTCCTACGAGCAGTACTTC.

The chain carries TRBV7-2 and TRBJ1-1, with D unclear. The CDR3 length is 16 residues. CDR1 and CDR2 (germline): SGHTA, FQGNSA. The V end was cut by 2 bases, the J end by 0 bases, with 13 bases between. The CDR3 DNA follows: TGTGCCAGCAGCTTATTCGGCAACGGGGTGAACACTGAAGCTTTCTTT. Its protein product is CASSLFGNGVNTEAFF.

CDR3 in amino acids: CASSLNTGFEQYF. In nucleotides, the CDR3 is TGTGCCAGCTCCCTGAATACAGGGTTCGAGCAGTACTTC. V usage is TRBV18 and J usage is TRBJ2-7; D might be TRBD1 (6 bases). Germline V gives CDR1 KGHSH, CDR2 LQKENI. CDR3 size: 13 residues. Trimming removed 6 bases from V and 6 bases from J, with 15 bases in between.

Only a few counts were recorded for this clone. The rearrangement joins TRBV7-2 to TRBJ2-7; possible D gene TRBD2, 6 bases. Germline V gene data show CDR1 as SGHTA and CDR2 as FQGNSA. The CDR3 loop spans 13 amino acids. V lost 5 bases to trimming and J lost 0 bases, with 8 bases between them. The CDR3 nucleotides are TGTGCCAGCAGCCCCGGGGGCTCCTACGAGCAGTACTTC. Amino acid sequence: CASSPGGSYEQYF.

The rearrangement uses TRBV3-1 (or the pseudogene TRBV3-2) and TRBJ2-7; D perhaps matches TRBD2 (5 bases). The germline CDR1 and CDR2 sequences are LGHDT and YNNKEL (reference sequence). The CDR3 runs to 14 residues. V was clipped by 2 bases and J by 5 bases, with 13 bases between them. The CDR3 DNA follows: TGTGCCAGCAGCCAATTAGGCGGGCTCAACGAGCAGTACTTC. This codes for CASSQLGGLNEQYF.

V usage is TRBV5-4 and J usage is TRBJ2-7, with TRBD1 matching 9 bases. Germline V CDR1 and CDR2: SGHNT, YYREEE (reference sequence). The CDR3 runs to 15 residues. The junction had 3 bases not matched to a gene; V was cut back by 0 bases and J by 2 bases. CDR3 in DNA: TGTGCCAGCAGCTTGGGACAGGGGGAAACCTACGAGCAGTACTTC. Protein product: CASSLGQGETYEQYF.